This entry is about one T cell receptor (beta chain). Every bit of the isolated RNA underwent reverse transcription, so sequencing read expressed TCRB transcripts. Libraries were prepared by immunoSEQ multiplex PCR; TCRdb keeps only in-frame clonotypes and omits some of them. The sample lists 900,000 or so clones, 17% occurring once. V was pared by 4 bases and J by 4 bases, with 11 bases between. The germline V gene encodes CDR1 SGHRS and CDR2 YFSETQ. This CDR3 is built from 13 residues. There was one heparinised blood draw per donor, averaging roughly 100 mL. This entry belongs to a study of beta chain features in type 1 diabetes.

The chain joins TRBV5-1 to TRBJ2-5; D unresolved. This TCR came from a woman between 18 and 29 years old in good health. Specimen: naive CD4+ T cells from blood. DNA for the CDR3: TGCGCCAGCAGCCACCCCGGGCTAGAGACCCAGTACTTC. Its protein product is CASSHPGLETQYF.